This is a list of T cell receptor beta chains from one sample in a study of T-cell reconstitution after alpha-beta-depleted transplantation in children. TCRdb itself ran the PCR reads through MiXCR, one entry per CDR3 protein. Of hundreds of thousands of distinct CDR3 sequences listed, over 10% are singletons. Sequences were derived from PBMCs, sampled before TCRalphabeta/CD19-depleted stem cell transplant. Every receptor here comes from a girl aged 2 to 10 with congenital amegakaryocytic thrombocytopenia, due to receive a stem cell transplant. CDR3s include the opening cysteine and the closing phenylalanine or tryptophan. Each record gives: J gene, clone size, D gene, V gene, CDR3 DNA, CDR3 protein. A D gene is named only where the DNA matches it firmly. The size field is filled for only some rows; it gives once, few, many or a size class.

j_gene: TRBJ2-1
abundance: many
d_gene: TRBD2
v_gene: TRBV20-1
CDR3nt: TGCAGTGCTGCCCCTAGCGGGAGTGGGAATGAGCAGTTCTTC
CDR3aa: CSAAPSGSGNEQFF

j_gene: TRBJ2-7
abundance: .
d_gene: .
v_gene: TRBV14
CDR3nt: TGTGCCAGCAGCCAAGACACCGGGACTGCCTACGAGCAGTACTTC
CDR3aa: CASSQDTGTAYEQYF

j_gene: TRBJ2-7
abundance: few
d_gene: TRBD2
v_gene: TRBV27
CDR3nt: TGTGCCAGCAGTTTAATAGGGTGGACTAGCGGGTCTTCCTACGAGCAGTACTTC
CDR3aa: CASSLIGWTSGSSYEQYF

j_gene: TRBJ2-1
abundance: many
d_gene: .
v_gene: TRBV20-1
CDR3nt: TGCAGTGCCCAATATTATTGGCGGCGGAGCTCCTACAATGAGCAGTTCTTC
CDR3aa: CSAQYYWRRSSYNEQFF

j_gene: TRBJ1-1
abundance: many
d_gene: .
v_gene: TRBV6-1
CDR3nt: TGTGCCAGCAGGCCGGAAAAGAACACTGAAGCTTTCTTT
CDR3aa: CASRPEKNTEAFF

j_gene: TRBJ2-5
abundance: .
d_gene: .
v_gene: TRBV20-1
CDR3nt: TGCAGTGCTAGGCCATGGGGCGGGTCAGAGACCCAGTACTTC
CDR3aa: CSARPWGGSETQYF

j_gene: TRBJ2-1
abundance: many
d_gene: TRBD2
v_gene: TRBV20-1
CDR3nt: TGCAGTGGAATCCCACTAGCGGGAGTCTACAATGAGCAGTTCTTC
CDR3aa: CSGIPLAGVYNEQFF

j_gene: TRBJ2-1
abundance: many
d_gene: TRBD2
v_gene: TRBV5-5
CDR3nt: TGTGCCAGCAGCTTGTACGTAGCGGGAGCCTACAATGAGCAGTTCTTC
CDR3aa: CASSLYVAGAYNEQFF

j_gene: TRBJ1-5
abundance: few
d_gene: .
v_gene: TRBV20-1
CDR3nt: TGCAGTGCTAGCCCTGACCTCAATGTGGAGCCCCAGCATTTT
CDR3aa: CSASPDLNVEPQHF

j_gene: TRBJ1-3
abundance: few
d_gene: .
v_gene: TRBV3-1
CDR3nt: TGTGCCAGCAGCGTAACTGGAAACACCATATATTTT
CDR3aa: CASSVTGNTIYF

j_gene: TRBJ2-3
abundance: many
d_gene: TRBD2
v_gene: TRBV24-1
CDR3nt: TGTGCCACCAGTGAATGGGCGGCGACGGGAGGGGATACGCAGTATTTT
CDR3aa: CATSEWAATGGDTQYF

j_gene: TRBJ1-2
abundance: few
d_gene: .
v_gene: TRBV20-1
CDR3nt: TGCAGTGCCCAGGGAGGACAGATCATCTATGGCTACACCTTC
CDR3aa: CSAQGGQIIYGYTF

j_gene: TRBJ1-1
abundance: many
d_gene: .
v_gene: TRBV27
CDR3nt: TGTGCCAGCAGTTTCAGTGGTACCCTTGAAGCTTTCTTT
CDR3aa: CASSFSGTLEAFF

j_gene: TRBJ2-1
abundance: many
d_gene: .
v_gene: TRBV7-6
CDR3nt: TGTGCCAGCAGCTTAGTAGACTCCCCAAGCTCCTACAATGAGCAGTTCTTC
CDR3aa: CASSLVDSPSSYNEQFF

j_gene: TRBJ1-1
abundance: few
d_gene: .
v_gene: TRBV6-5
CDR3nt: TGTGCCAGCAGTTACACCCGTGGCAGGGGACGGACTGAAGCTTTCTTT
CDR3aa: CASSYTRGRGRTEAFF

j_gene: TRBJ2-1
abundance: few
d_gene: .
v_gene: TRBV7-8
CDR3nt: TGTGCCAGCAGCTTACCCGGGGGTGAGCAGTTCTTC
CDR3aa: CASSLPGGEQFF

j_gene: TRBJ1-1
abundance: .
d_gene: TRBD1
v_gene: TRBV7-2
CDR3nt: TGTGCCAGCAGCTCAAGACAGGGTAGTGGCACTGAAGCTTTCTTT
CDR3aa: CASSSRQGSGTEAFF

j_gene: TRBJ2-5
abundance: .
d_gene: .
v_gene: TRBV5-1
CDR3nt: TGCGCCAGCAGCTTGATCAGGGCTGAAGAGACCCAGTACTTC
CDR3aa: CASSLIRAEETQYF

j_gene: TRBJ2-5
abundance: .
d_gene: TRBD2
v_gene: TRBV2
CDR3nt: TGTGCCAACAGAAGGAGAGCGGGAGAGCTAGAGACCCAGTACTTC
CDR3aa: CANRRRAGELETQYF

j_gene: TRBJ2-1
abundance: many
d_gene: TRBD2
v_gene: TRBV5-1
CDR3nt: TGCGCCAGCAGATCCGGGACTAGCCTATACAATGAGCAGTTCTTC
CDR3aa: CASRSGTSLYNEQFF

j_gene: TRBJ2-1
abundance: .
d_gene: .
v_gene: TRBV20-1
CDR3nt: TGCAGTGCTATGGGCCCCTCCTACAATGAGCAGTTCTTC
CDR3aa: CSAMGPSYNEQFF

j_gene: TRBJ2-2
abundance: few
d_gene: .
v_gene: TRBV4-1
CDR3nt: TGCGCCAGCAGCCAAGACAGGGGCGGGGAGCTGTTTTTT
CDR3aa: CASSQDRGGELFF

j_gene: TRBJ1-4
abundance: few
d_gene: TRBD1
v_gene: TRBV5-1
CDR3nt: TGCGCCAGCAGCTCCAGGGACAGCCTAAATGAAAAACTGTTTTTT
CDR3aa: CASSSRDSLNEKLFF

j_gene: TRBJ2-1
abundance: few
d_gene: .
v_gene: TRBV20-1
CDR3nt: TGCAGTGCTAGGGGAGGGGGCAGCGGCAATGAGCAGTTCTTC
CDR3aa: CSARGGGSGNEQFF

j_gene: TRBJ2-3
abundance: .
d_gene: .
v_gene: TRBV5-1
CDR3nt: TGCGCCAGCAGCTTGGGCGCCAGGGTCGGCACAGATACGCAGTATTTT
CDR3aa: CASSLGARVGTDTQYF

j_gene: TRBJ1-5
abundance: .
d_gene: TRBD1
v_gene: TRBV18
CDR3nt: TGTGCCAGCTCACCACTAGACAGGGCCAGCAATCAGCCCCAGCATTTT
CDR3aa: CASSPLDRASNQPQHF

j_gene: TRBJ2-1
abundance: .
d_gene: .
v_gene: TRBV2
CDR3nt: TGTGCCAGCGTGCCCTCTCCGAACTCCTACAATGAGCAGTTCTTC
CDR3aa: CASVPSPNSYNEQFF

j_gene: TRBJ2-5
abundance: many
d_gene: TRBD1
v_gene: TRBV27
CDR3nt: TGTGCCAGCAGTTTATTAGGGGTCGAGGGGGCTAAGCTGGAGACCCAGTACTTC
CDR3aa: CASSLLGVEGAKLETQYF

j_gene: TRBJ2-3
abundance: many
d_gene: TRBD2
v_gene: TRBV27
CDR3nt: TGTGCCAGCGCCCCAGCGGGGGGGGCTAAGCGGGGGACGCAGTATTTT
CDR3aa: CASAPAGGAKRGTQYF

j_gene: TRBJ1-1
abundance: many
d_gene: TRBD1
v_gene: TRBV12-3/TRBV12-4
CDR3nt: TGTGCCAGCAGATTGGGACAGGGAGTCGCTTTCTTT
CDR3aa: CASRLGQGVAFF

j_gene: TRBJ2-1
abundance: .
d_gene: TRBD2
v_gene: TRBV5-1
CDR3nt: TGCGCCAGCAGCGACTATGGAGCGGGGAATGAGCAGTTCTTC
CDR3aa: CASSDYGAGNEQFF

j_gene: TRBJ1-2
abundance: few
d_gene: .
v_gene: TRBV5-5
CDR3nt: TGTGCCAGCAGCCAATACGGGGGGGCCGTCTATGGCTACACCTTC
CDR3aa: CASSQYGGAVYGYTF